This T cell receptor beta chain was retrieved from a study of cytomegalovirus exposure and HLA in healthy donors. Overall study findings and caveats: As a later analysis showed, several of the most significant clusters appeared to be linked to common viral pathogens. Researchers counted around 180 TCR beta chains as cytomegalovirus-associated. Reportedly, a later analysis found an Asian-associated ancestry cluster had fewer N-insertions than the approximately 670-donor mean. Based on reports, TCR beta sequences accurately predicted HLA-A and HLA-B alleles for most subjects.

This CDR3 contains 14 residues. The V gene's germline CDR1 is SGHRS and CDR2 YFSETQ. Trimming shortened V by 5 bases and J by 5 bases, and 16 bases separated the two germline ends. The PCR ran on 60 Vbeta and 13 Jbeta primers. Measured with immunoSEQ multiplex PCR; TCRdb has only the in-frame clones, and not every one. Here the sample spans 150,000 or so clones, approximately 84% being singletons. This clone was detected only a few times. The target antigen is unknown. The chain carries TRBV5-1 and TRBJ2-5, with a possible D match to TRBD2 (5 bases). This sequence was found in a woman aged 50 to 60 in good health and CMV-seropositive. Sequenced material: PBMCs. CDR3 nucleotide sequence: TGCGCCAGCAGTCCCCTAGCTACCCCGGAGACCCAGTACTTC. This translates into CASSPLATPETQYF.